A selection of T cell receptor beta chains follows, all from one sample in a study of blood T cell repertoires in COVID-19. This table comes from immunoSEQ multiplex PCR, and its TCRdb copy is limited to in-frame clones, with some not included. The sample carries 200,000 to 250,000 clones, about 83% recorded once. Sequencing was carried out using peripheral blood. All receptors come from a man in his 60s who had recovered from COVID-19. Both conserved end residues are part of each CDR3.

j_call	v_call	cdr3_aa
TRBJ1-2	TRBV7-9	CASSRQGWEHYGYTF
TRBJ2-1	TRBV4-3	CASSQDWTSGGAWFF
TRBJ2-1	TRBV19	CASSIPGQEQFF
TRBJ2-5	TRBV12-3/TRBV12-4	CASRQDPGETQYF
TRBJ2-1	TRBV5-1	CASSLAWGNNEQFF
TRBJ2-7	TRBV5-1	CASSFSVGQFYEQYF
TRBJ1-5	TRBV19	CASSIGRVQGVGNQPQHF
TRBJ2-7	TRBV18	CASSPGTGIYYEQYF
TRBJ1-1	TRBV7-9	CASSQGNTEAFF
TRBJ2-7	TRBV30	CAWMNGYEQYF
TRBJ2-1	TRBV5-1	CASSAYPGQLYNEQFF
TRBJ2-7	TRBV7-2	CASSSYVGEQYF
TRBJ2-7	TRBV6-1	CASSEGPREPYF
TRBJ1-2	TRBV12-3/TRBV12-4	CASSLTGHGYTF
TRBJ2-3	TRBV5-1	CASSLGGLAATDTQYF
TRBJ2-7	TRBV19	CASSIVGGPYEQYF
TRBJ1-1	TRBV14	CASSGQFFGTEAFF
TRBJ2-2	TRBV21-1	CASSKAGGKNTGELFF
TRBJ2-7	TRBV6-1	CASSEAGAGAYEQYF
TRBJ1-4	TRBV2	CASTLLGAATNEKLFF
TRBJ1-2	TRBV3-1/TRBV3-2	CASSQDETSGSGYTF
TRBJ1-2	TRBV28	CASLLRTGTNYGYTF
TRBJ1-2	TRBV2	CASRPTIGGYTF
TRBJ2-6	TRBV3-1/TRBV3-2	CASSPYFRSGANVLTF
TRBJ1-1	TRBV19	CASSIVSTVNTEAFF
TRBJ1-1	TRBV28	CASSSWAGGALNTEAFF
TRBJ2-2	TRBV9	CASSALSGWNTGELFF
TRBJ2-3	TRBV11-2	CASSPSGVTDTQYF
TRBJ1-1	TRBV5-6	CASSFDSSNTEAFF
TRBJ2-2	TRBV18	CASSPGQGYGELFF
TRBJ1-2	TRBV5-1	CASGPTQGGYTF
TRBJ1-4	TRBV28	CASSFTGSNEKLFF
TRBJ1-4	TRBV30	CAWRGSGNSEKLFF
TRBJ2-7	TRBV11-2	CASSLPSGTQDHEQYF
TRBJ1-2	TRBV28	CASSQTGFLGYTF
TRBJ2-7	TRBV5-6	CASSVTGSDEQYF
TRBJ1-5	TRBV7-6	CASSLGPGTGNQPQHF
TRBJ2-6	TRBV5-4	CASSLGGGASGANVLTF
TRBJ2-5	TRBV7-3	CASSRGTAGRETQYF
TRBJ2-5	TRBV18	CASSPMPLGGAKETQYF
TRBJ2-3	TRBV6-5	CASSYSARGPDTQYF
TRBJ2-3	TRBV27	CASSLNRDTQYF
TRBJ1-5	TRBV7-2	CASSRDTGGAGQPQHF
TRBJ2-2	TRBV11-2	CASSSVGRQYTGELFF
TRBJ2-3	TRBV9	CASSGRHTDTQYF
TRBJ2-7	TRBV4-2	CASSQESGGRGEQYF
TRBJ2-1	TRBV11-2	CASSQGTLAGGHEQFF
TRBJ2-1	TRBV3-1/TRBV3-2	CASSQGVGAGDEQFF
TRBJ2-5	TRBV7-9	CASSHGQEMYQETQYF
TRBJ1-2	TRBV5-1	CASSYGDRVRYTF
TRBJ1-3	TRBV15	CATSVERTGNTIYF
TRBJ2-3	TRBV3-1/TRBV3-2	CASSQGPLDTQYF
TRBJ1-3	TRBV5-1	CASSLGQLNTIYF